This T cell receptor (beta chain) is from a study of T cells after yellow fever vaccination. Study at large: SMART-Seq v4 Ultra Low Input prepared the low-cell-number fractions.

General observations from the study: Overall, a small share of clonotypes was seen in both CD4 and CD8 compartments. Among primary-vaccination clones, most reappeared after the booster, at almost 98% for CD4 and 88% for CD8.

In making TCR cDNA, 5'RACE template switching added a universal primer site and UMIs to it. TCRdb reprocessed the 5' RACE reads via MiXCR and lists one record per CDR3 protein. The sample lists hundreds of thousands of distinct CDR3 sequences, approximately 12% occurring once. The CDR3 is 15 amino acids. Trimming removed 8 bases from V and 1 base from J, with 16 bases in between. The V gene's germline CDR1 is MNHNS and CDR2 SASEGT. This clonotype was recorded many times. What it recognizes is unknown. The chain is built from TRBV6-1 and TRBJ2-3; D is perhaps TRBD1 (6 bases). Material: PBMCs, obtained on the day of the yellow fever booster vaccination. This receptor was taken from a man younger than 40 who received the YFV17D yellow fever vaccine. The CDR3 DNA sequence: TGTGCCAGCCGCGTAGGGGGTTCCGGCACAGATACGCAGTATTTT. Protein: CASRVGGSGTDTQYF.